This T cell receptor beta chain was captured in a study of regulatory T cells in long-lasting Graves disease. As for the study in general: Antithyroid drugs had been given to newly diagnosed Graves' patients for under 3 months. General study findings and limits: More public clonotypes were shared by persistent patients (around 2,600) than by new patients (approximately 1,000). Having only a small sample size may have limited accuracy.

Germline V lookup: CDR1 SGHAT, CDR2 FQNNGV. The ends were cut back, 5 bases at V and 1 base at J, with 16 bases in the middle. The CDR3 loop spans 16 amino acids. The table lists this clonotype with many counts. Antigen unknown. iRepertoire HTBI primers and Arm-PCR of CDR3 regions built TCR beta libraries. TCRdb re-called the multiplex PCR reads with MiXCR, one entry per CDR3 protein. This table has 550,000 to 700,000 distinct CDR3 sequences, 16% appearing once. The time point here: newly diagnosed GD, antithyroid drugs for less than 3 months. After RNA was extracted from PBMCs, the TCR library was made from it. These data also formed part of another study, on T cells in Graves' hyperthyroidism and ophthalmopathy. That source reports: The TCR CDR3 first-round RT-PCR relied on the HTBI primer set.

The sequencing here drew on peripheral blood mononuclear cells (PBMCs), taken at new diagnosis, from a patient treated with antithyroid drugs. This chain joins TRBV11-2 and TRBJ2-3, with D possibly matching TRBD1 (6 bases). This sequence originates from a man younger than 30 with Graves disease. This CDR3 reads CASSTGAGVGTDTQYF. Here the CDR3 DNA reads TGTGCCAGCAGCACCGGGGCAGGGGTGGGCACAGATACGCAGTATTTT.